This paragraph reports one T cell receptor (beta chain). While infection was still active, Seattle patients were enrolled and then followed longitudinally. The sample comes from a study of blood T cell repertoires in COVID-19. Study-level information: Some COVID-19 samples were acute and others convalescent; all came from the United States, Italy and Spain. PBMCs, B-cell-depleted T cells, or T cells were the source of the cDNA or gDNA that made up the material.

Study processing details: Amplification of reference gene primers was used by the study to estimate nucleated cell counts. Profiled with immunoSEQ multiplex PCR; TCRdb holds only in-frame clones, not every one. The V and J calls and clone size were taken over from that table, and D and trimming were inferred from the DNA. The sample holds about 210,000 clones, roughly 85% seen once. From germline, CDR1 is MNHEY and CDR2 SVGEGT. V shed 4 bases, J shed 9 bases, and the junction held 7 bases outside the gene matches. This CDR3 comprises 15 residues. The sequence was collected from a man in his forties or fifties with COVID-19, enrolled during active disease. The gene calls are TRBV6-2 or TRBV6-3 and TRBJ1-6, with 9 bases identical to TRBD1. Input material: peripheral blood. CDR3 bases: TGTGCCAGCAGTTGGGGGACAGGGAAAACTTCACCCCTCCACTTT. This gives the protein CASSWGTGKTSPLHF.